These 19 T cell receptor beta chains were all obtained from the same sample, sequenced in a study of blood T cell repertoires in COVID-19. This table comes from immunoSEQ multiplex PCR, and its TCRdb copy is limited to in-frame clones, with some not included. This table has 110,000 to 150,000 clones, roughly four fifths appearing once. Material for sequencing was peripheral blood. These receptors originate from an elderly woman with acute or convalescent COVID-19.

This rearrangement joins TRBV12-3 or TRBV12-4 to TRBJ2-1; D uncertain. The CDR3 is 13 amino acids. Trimming cost V 5 bases and J 4 bases, with 9 bases left between them. This CDR3 reads CASSNYLYNEQFF. In nucleotides, the CDR3 is TGTGCCAGCAGTAACTACCTGTACAATGAGCAGTTCTTC.

The chain recombines TRBV28 with TRBJ2-7; possibly TRBD1 for D (5 bases). Trimming cost V 4 bases and J 2 bases, with 12 bases left between them. The CDR3 consists of 14 residues. In germline, CDR1 is MDHEN, CDR2 SYDVKM. The CDR3 DNA follows: TGTGCCAGCAGTTCCACCCAGGGCACCTACGAGCAGTACTTC. As protein: CASSSTQGTYEQYF. The full variable domain, its missing parts supplied by reference TRBV28 and TRBJ2-7, is DVKVTQSSRYLVKRTGEKVFLECVQDMDHENMFWYRQDPGLGLRLIYFSYDVKMKEKGDIPEGYSVSREKKERFSLILESASTNQTSMYLCASSSTQGTYEQYFGPGTRLTVT.

The chain carries TRBV28 and TRBJ2-7; perhaps TRBD1 as D (6 bases). Germline V CDR1 and CDR2: MDHEN, SYDVKM. The CDR3 sequence is 16 residues long. Trimming shortened V by 4 bases and J by 0 bases, and 16 bases separated the two germline ends. Here the CDR3 reads CASSSPGQGSSYEQYF. CDR3 DNA: TGTGCCAGCAGTTCCCCAGGCCAGGGGAGCTCCTACGAGCAGTACTTC.

The CDR3 nucleotides are TGTGCCAGCAGCCAACGCCCCGGGACAGGGTTCTCAGATACGCAGTATTTT. This sequence encodes CASSQRPGTGFSDTQYF. V and J are TRBV14 and TRBJ2-3, with 9 bases fitting TRBD1. Germline CDR1 and CDR2: SGHDN and FVKESK. Trimming at V came to 2 bases and at J to 4 bases, leaving 10 bases not matched to a gene. The CDR3 is 17 residues long.

The J gene is TRBJ2-2, the V gene TRBV9, with a weak D call TRBD1 (6 bases). The CDR3 is 13 residues long. Looked up from germline, CDR1 is SGDLS and CDR2 is YYNGEE. V lost 9 bases, J lost 7 bases, and 16 bases lay in between. CDR3 residues: CATGQGLGGELFF. The CDR3, as DNA: TGTGCCACTGGGCAGGGGTTAGGCGGGGAGCTGTTTTTT.

For this clone: Other DNA variants within this sample encode the same CDR3. The chain couples TRBV6-2 or TRBV6-3 to TRBJ1-5, with D perhaps TRBD1 (5 bases). CDR1 is MNHEY and CDR2 is SVGEGT in the germline V gene. The CDR3 is 14 residues long. V was cut by 5 bases and J by 7 bases, with 15 bases left in between. The CDR3 DNA reads TGTGCCAGCAGTCTGTCTGGGGGGAGACAGCCCCAGCATTTT. Encoded protein: CASSLSGGRQPQHF.

The chain recombines TRBV11-2 with TRBJ2-7; TRBD1 might be the D (6 bases). Looked up from germline, CDR1 is SGHAT and CDR2 is FQNNGV. CDR3 length: 13 residues. Trimming removed 2 bases from V and 5 bases from J, with 10 bases in between. The CDR3, as DNA: TGTGCCAGCAGCTTATCAGGGGACCACGAGCAGTACTTC. The encoded protein is CASSLSGDHEQYF.

This clone was seen a few times. The V gene is TRBV11-2, the J gene TRBJ2-7; TRBD1 might be the D (6 bases). V lost 8 bases and J 0 bases, leaving 20 bases between the germline ends. CDR3 length: 16 amino acids. Per germline, CDR1 SGHAT and CDR2 FQNNGV. CDR3 sequence reads: CASRRIRGQNSYEQYF. Written as DNA, the CDR3 is TGTGCCAGCCGCCGCATTAGAGGACAGAACTCCTACGAGCAGTACTTC.

The genes are TRBV27 and TRBJ2-7; maybe TRBD1 (8 bases). The CDR3 has 16 amino acids. CDR1 is MNHEY, CDR2 SMNVEV, per germline (reference sequence). V lost 7 bases and J lost 1, with 20 bases in between. CDR3 residues: CASTSQGGTGSYEQYF. The DNA of the CDR3 is TGTGCCAGCACCTCCCAGGGGGGGACAGGTTCCTACGAGCAGTACTTC.

The J gene is TRBJ2-3, the V gene TRBV27; TRBD2 agrees at 11 bases. Trimming took 2 bases from V and 7 from J; bases not matched to a gene: 8. This CDR3 region has 16 residues. Germline V gene data show CDR1 as MNHEY and CDR2 as SMNVEV (reference sequence). CDR3 nucleotide sequence: TGTGCCAGCAGTTTAGACTACGGGACTAGCGGAAATACGCAGTATTTT. Residues: CASSLDYGTSGNTQYF.

The chain links TRBV12-3 or TRBV12-4 to TRBJ1-4; D gene uncertain. This CDR3 is built from 13 residues. V was cut by 8 bases and J by 0 bases, with 7 bases left in between. The CDR3 nucleotides are TGTGCCAGCCAAATTGCAACTAATGAAAAACTGTTTTTT. Translating it yields CASQIATNEKLFF.

The chain uses TRBV18 and TRBJ1-5; 7 bases match TRBD1. CDR3 length: 13 amino acids. Trimming cost V 5 bases and J 7 bases; bases outside gene matches: 5. CDR1 is KGHSH, CDR2 LQKENI, per germline. The CDR3 bases are TGTGCCAGCTCAACAGACAGGGCCCAGCCCCAGCATTTT. Translation gives CASSTDRAQPQHF.

This chain uses TRBV14 with TRBJ2-7; 7 bases are a match to TRBD1. CDR3 length equals 14 residues. In germline, CDR1 is SGHDN, CDR2 FVKESK. V gave up 8 bases and J gave up 3 bases; unmatched junction bases: 10. The CDR3, as DNA: TGTGCCAGCTCATCTCGACAGGGCTACTACGAGCAGTACTTC. Translation: CASSSRQGYYEQYF.

The sample holds one count of this clone. This rearrangement joins TRBV3-1 (or the pseudogene TRBV3-2) to TRBJ1-4, with D possibly matching TRBD1 (6 bases). The CDR3 contains 16 residues. V was shortened by 3 bases and J by 3 bases, with 14 bases between the two germline ends. The germline gives CDR1 LGHDT, CDR2 YNNKEL (reference sequence). CDR3 protein: CASSQSIQGPNEKLFF. The CDR3 region has the DNA TGTGCCAGCAGCCAGTCCATACAGGGTCCTAATGAAAAACTGTTTTTT.

The chain couples TRBV6-5 to TRBJ1-1; 9 bases are a match to TRBD1. V lost 5 bases to trimming and J lost 10 bases; unmatched junction nucleotides: 11. The germline V gene has CDR1 MNHEY and CDR2 SVGAGI. This CDR3 is built from 14 residues. DNA of the CDR3: TGTGCCAGCAGTCCAACAGGGGGCGCAGGACGAGCTTTCTTT. Translated: CASSPTGGAGRAFF.

This clone was recorded only once. Since the CDR3 does not end with the conserved phenylalanine or tryptophan, this likely comes from a read error. The DNA is omitted, as the CDR3 cannot be located on it reliably, and the CDR3 follows TCRdb's listing. This chain links TRBV28 with TRBJ1-1. The germline V gene has CDR1 MDHEN and CDR2 SYDVKM. With termini counted, the CDR3 has 13 amino acids. This CDR3 is CASSLLRGQRLTA.

The J gene is TRBJ2-2, the V gene TRBV7-8; D may be TRBD2 (5 bases). CDR1 and CDR2 from the germline V gene are SGHVS and FQNEAQ. This CDR3 contains 17 residues. The germline V and J ends were trimmed by 6 bases and 4 bases, with 21 bases remaining between them. The CDR3 nucleotides read TGTGCCAGCAGACTAGGACTCCTCCTCGGAAGCACCGGGGAGCTGTTTTTT. Protein sequence: CASRLGLLLGSTGELFF.

This clone was picked up one time. DNA for the CDR3: TGTGCCAGCAGCCAAAACAGATACCCTGGGGCCAACGTCCTGACTTTC. This translates into CASSQNRYPGANVLTF. V and J are TRBV3-1 (or the pseudogene TRBV3-2) and TRBJ2-6; D remains ambiguous. The V gene's germline CDR1 is LGHDT and CDR2 YNNKEL (reference sequence). This CDR3 region has 16 residues. The ends were cut back, 2 bases at V and 2 bases at J, with 10 bases in the middle.

The rearrangement links TRBV19 to TRBJ1-1; perhaps TRBD1 as D (5 bases). CDR3 size: 13 residues. V shed 4 bases and J shed 10 bases, with 16 bases lying between them. Germline V lookup: CDR1 LNHDA, CDR2 SQIVND (reference sequence). DNA of the CDR3: TGTGCCAGTAGTACCTCAGGGCTCTTGGCAGCTTTCTTT. Translation gives CASSTSGLLAAFF. The whole variable domain, remainder taken from reference TRBV19 and TRBJ1-1, is DGGITQSPKYLFRKEGQNVTLSCEQNLNHDAMYWYRQDPGQGLRLIYYSQIVNDFQKGDIAEGYSVSREKKESFPLTVTSAQKNPTAFYLCASSTSGLLAAFFGQGTRLTVV.